Listed below are T cell receptor beta chains from one sample, sequenced in a study of cytomegalovirus exposure and HLA in healthy donors. Using immunoSEQ multiplex PCR, the repertoire was profiled, and TCRdb retains in-frame clones only, with some absent. The sample carries about 130,000 clones, roughly 78% recorded once. The sample taken for sequencing was PBMCs. Receptors originate from a man aged 25-45 years in good health and CMV-seronegative. CDR3s include the opening cysteine and the closing phenylalanine or tryptophan. A D gene is named only where the DNA matches it firmly. Only part of the rows carry a size: once, few, many, or a class if the clone is expanded.

>TRBD2|TRBJ2-1|NA|TRBV7-2
TGTGCCAGCAGCTTAGCGTTCGATCTAGCGGGGGTCAATGAGCAGTTCTTC
CASSLAFDLAGVNEQFF
>NA|TRBJ1-6|few|TRBV2
TGTGCCAGCAGTGACGAAGCCGCATACGGGTCACCCCTCCACTTT
CASSDEAAYGSPLHF
>NA|TRBJ2-7|NA|TRBV7-9
TGTGCCAGCAGCCACCCGGACAGGGAGGGCTACGAGCAGTACTTC
CASSHPDREGYEQYF
>TRBD2|TRBJ2-5|NA|TRBV5-1
TGCGCCAGCAGCTCAGGACTAGCGGGGGGTCAAGAGACCCAGTACTTC
CASSSGLAGGQETQYF
>TRBD2|TRBJ2-3|NA|TRBV9
TGTGCCAGCAGCGTAACTCCTAGCGGGGGGGCAGGTGATACGCAGTATTTT
CASSVTPSGGAGDTQYF
>TRBD1|TRBJ1-5|once|TRBV10-3
TGTGCCATCAGTGAGTCCATATCAGGGGGACAGCCCCAGCATTTT
CAISESISGGQPQHF
>NA|TRBJ1-4|NA|TRBV5-8
TGTGCCAGCAGCCTATCCCTTAGTTCGCGGGACTCGGAAAAACTGTTTTTT
CASSLSLSSRDSEKLFF
>NA|TRBJ1-6|NA|TRBV30
TGTGCCTGGAGTGTACTACAGGGAAATTCACCCCTCCACTTT
CAWSVLQGNSPLHF
>TRBD2|TRBJ2-3|NA|TRBV7-9
TGTGCCAGCAGCTCCTTCACTAGCGAGGGCACAGATACGCAGTATTTT
CASSSFTSEGTDTQYF
>TRBD2|TRBJ2-7|NA|TRBV18
TGTGCCAGCTCACCCCGACTAGCGGGGCCCTACGAGCAGTACTTC
CASSPRLAGPYEQYF
>TRBD1|TRBJ1-1|NA|TRBV5-1
TGCGCCAGCAGCTTACCGGACAGGGATACTGAAGCTTTCTTT
CASSLPDRDTEAFF
>NA|TRBJ2-5|NA|TRBV2
TGTGCCAGCAGTGAATATCGGGAGACCCAGTACTTC
CASSEYRETQYF
>NA|TRBJ2-1|NA|TRBV30
TGTGCCTGGACGCGGGGTAAGGGCTACAATGAGCAGTTCTTC
CAWTRGKGYNEQFF
>NA|TRBJ1-5|NA|TRBV7-8
TGTGCCAGCAGCTTAGATCGCGGTCAGCCCCAGCATTTT
CASSLDRGQPQHF
>NA|TRBJ1-2|NA|TRBV18
TGTGCCAGCTCACCACCTCCAGGCCTGGAGGTTGGCTACACCTTC
CASSPPPGLEVGYTF
>TRBD1|TRBJ2-1|NA|TRBV5-4
TGTGCCAGCAGCTCCGGACAGGGGAGGGATGAGCAGTTCTTC
CASSSGQGRDEQFF
>TRBD1|TRBJ2-5|NA|TRBV5-8
TGTGCCAGCAGCACTGGACAGGGTCAAGAGACCCAGTACTTC
CASSTGQGQETQYF
>TRBD1|TRBJ1-5|NA|TRBV19
TGTGCCAGCGGACAGGGGGTTGTGCAGCCCCAGCATTTT
CASGQGVVQPQHF
>NA|TRBJ1-2|medium-sized|TRBV10-3
TGTGCCATCAGTTCGGAGAATCGCCTTAACTATGGCTACACCTTC
CAISSENRLNYGYTF
>TRBD1|TRBJ1-2|NA|TRBV9
TGTGCCAGCGAGGGGGCATCTGACTATGGCTACACCTTC
CASEGASDYGYTF
>NA|TRBJ2-2|NA|TRBV4-1
TGCGCCAGCAGCCAAGAGCCTAGCGCCGGGGAGCTGTTTTTT
CASSQEPSAGELFF
>NA|TRBJ2-7|NA|TRBV7-2
TGTGCCAGCACCCTGGGTGGCGGAAACTCCTACGAGCAGTACTTC
CASTLGGGNSYEQYF
>TRBD2|TRBJ2-5|once|TRBV9
TGTGCCAGCAGCGTAGAAAAGGAGGGCGGGGGGAAAGAGACCCAGTACTTC
CASSVEKEGGGKETQYF
>TRBD1|TRBJ2-2|NA|TRBV5-1
TGCGCCAGGGGGAGACAGGGAGTCACCGGGGAGCTGTTTTTT
CARGRQGVTGELFF
>NA|TRBJ2-2|NA|TRBV7-9
TGTGCCAGCAGCTTAGATCAGGCCAGGGAAGCCACCGGGGAGCTGTTTTTT
CASSLDQAREATGELFF
>NA|TRBJ1-3|few|TRBV28
TGTGCCAGCAGTTTATTTCGGCAGGGTGCAAACACCATATATTTT
CASSLFRQGANTIYF
>NA|TRBJ1-5|NA|TRBV19
TGTGCCAGTAGTATAGTGGGAGCCAATCAGCCCCAGCATTTT
CASSIVGANQPQHF
>NA|TRBJ1-1|NA|TRBV6-1
TGTGCCAGCAGTAAAACACGAGGAGACACTGAAGCTTTCTTT
CASSKTRGDTEAFF
>NA|TRBJ2-1|NA|TRBV7-2
TGTGCCAGCAGCTTACAGGGGTTTAGCGATGAGCAGTTCTTC
CASSLQGFSDEQFF
>TRBD2|TRBJ2-1|few|TRBV6-4
TGTGCCAGCAGTGACTCCGGGACTAGCGGGGATGAGCAGTTCTTC
CASSDSGTSGDEQFF
>NA|TRBJ2-7|NA|TRBV6-1
TGTGCCAGCAGTGGTGGCATCTCCTACGAGCAGTACTTC
CASSGGISYEQYF
>TRBD1|TRBJ1-1|NA|TRBV27
TGTGCCAGCAGTTTCAATCCCGGGACAGACATTAAAGCTTTCTTT
CASSFNPGTDIKAFF
>TRBD1|TRBJ1-1|NA|TRBV18
TGTGCCAGCTCACTTGGACAGGGGACCCTAAACACTGAAGCTTTCTTT
CASSLGQGTLNTEAFF
>NA|TRBJ2-7|NA|TRBV7-6
TGTGCCAGCAGCGGGCAGGGTGAGCAGTACTTC
CASSGQGEQYF
>NA|TRBJ1-5|NA|TRBV30
TGTGCCTCCTCCGCTGACAGTTCGGATCAGCCCCAGCATTTT
CASSADSSDQPQHF
>TRBD1|TRBJ2-7|few|TRBV6-1
TGTGCCAGCAGTGAGGGACAGGGGGTCGCGTACGAGCAGTACTTC
CASSEGQGVAYEQYF
>NA|TRBJ2-1|few|TRBV4-1
TGCGCCAGCAGCCAAGGGGGAGCGGGCACGGGGGAGCAGTTCTTC
CASSQGGAGTGEQFF
>TRBD2|TRBJ2-3|few|TRBV6-4
TGTGCCAGCAGTGAAAGGGCGGGGGGGCCCACAGATACGCAGTATTTT
CASSERAGGPTDTQYF
>NA|TRBJ1-3|NA|TRBV6-1
TGTGCCAGCAGCAACGTGAGGGTTACAGGAAACACCATATATTTT
CASSNVRVTGNTIYF
>NA|TRBJ2-2|once|TRBV7-2
TGTGCCAGCAGCTCCGTGGCCAGGGTCACCGGGGAGCTGTTTTTT
CASSSVARVTGELFF